This entry features one T cell receptor beta chain sequence. The antigen remains undetermined. The data belong to a study of beta chain features in type 1 diabetes. V dropped 7 bases and J dropped 1; count of bases not matched to a gene: 7. Germline V gene data show CDR1 as SGHVS and CDR2 as FQNEAQ. The CDR3 is made up of 15 amino acids. Of the isolated RNA, all was reverse transcribed, and so the sequenced material was expressed TCRB transcripts. Some clones are missing from TCRdb's copy, which holds only in-frame ones; the method was immunoSEQ multiplex PCR. The sample records just over 450,000 clones, roughly 30% being singletons. Notes on the study in general: Naive, central memory and Treg TCRB repertoires seemed to resemble each other more closely in patients than they did in healthy donors.

Sequencing input: naive CD4+ T cells from blood. The TCR sequence derives from a man younger than 30 in good health. The chain is built from TRBV7-8 and TRBJ2-1; TRBD2 matches at 7 bases. The CDR3 nucleotides read TGTGCCAGCACTAAGAGGGAGGGGTCCTACAATGAGCAGTTCTTC. This gives the protein CASTKREGSYNEQFF.